This T cell receptor beta chain was retrieved from a study of blood T cells in healthy people across ages. Study-wide results and caveats: Diversity of TCR beta per million T cells declined in a roughly linear way with age.

J lost 3 bases, V lost 1 base, and 4 bases had no gene match. This CDR3 is 16 amino acids long. The germline gives CDR1 SGHRS, CDR2 YFSETQ. The study recruited healthy Caucasian donors from Russia who were aged roughly 6 to 95. This clonotype has more than one count but fewer than ten. Its antigen is still unknown. A second roughly 6 to 12 cycle PCR used barcoded and J-beta primers. Each of the cDNA molecules was tagged by a template-switch adaptor with 12 random nucleotides. A single record per CDR3 protein comes from TCRdb applying MiXCR to the 5' RACE reads. The data contain 710,000 or so distinct CDR3 sequences, about 24% of them singletons.

The sequence was collected from a man aged 65-85 years in good health. The J gene is TRBJ2-5, the V gene TRBV5-1; TRBD2 matches at 12 bases. The source material was blood. For the CDR3, the DNA is TGCGCCAGCAGCTTGCCAAGGACTAGCGGGAAAGAGACCCAGTACTTC. Encoded protein: CASSLPRTSGKETQYF.